This TCR beta chain came from a study of CD8 T cells in ankylosing spondylitis. This clonotype occurred a few times. Germline values: CDR1 DFQATT, CDR2 SNEGSKA (reference sequence). Trimming cost V 6 bases and J 6 bases, with 18 bases left between them. CDR3 length: 13 residues. In TCRdb, the 5' RACE reads were re-called with MiXCR into one record per CDR3 protein. The table has about 250,000 distinct CDR3 sequences, 20% to 30% seen once; the top ten hold 0.5% to 0.65%. The TCR comes from a male donor with ankylosing spondylitis or in good health (not recorded which). The V and J genes are TRBV20-1 and TRBJ2-7, with D possibly TRBD1 on 5 matching bases. Sequenced: blood, either unsorted or a sorted T cell fraction (not recorded which). The CDR3 sequence is CSAYFRGASEQYF. For the CDR3, the DNA is TGCAGTGCGTACTTCCGTGGGGCGAGCGAGCAGTACTTC.